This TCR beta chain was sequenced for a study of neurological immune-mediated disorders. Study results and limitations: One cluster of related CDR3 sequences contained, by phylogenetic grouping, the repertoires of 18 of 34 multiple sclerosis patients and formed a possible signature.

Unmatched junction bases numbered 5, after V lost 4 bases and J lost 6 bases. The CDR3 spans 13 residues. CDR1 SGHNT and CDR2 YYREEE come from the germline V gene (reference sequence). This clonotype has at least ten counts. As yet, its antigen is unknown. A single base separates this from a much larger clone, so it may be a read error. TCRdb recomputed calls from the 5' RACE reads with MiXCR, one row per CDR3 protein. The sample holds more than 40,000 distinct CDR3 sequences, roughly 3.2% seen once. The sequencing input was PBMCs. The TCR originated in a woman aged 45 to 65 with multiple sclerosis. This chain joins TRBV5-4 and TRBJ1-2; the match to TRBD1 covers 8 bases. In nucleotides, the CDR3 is TGTGCCAGCAGCAGTCAGGGGGCGAATGGCTACACCTTC. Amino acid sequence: CASSSQGANGYTF. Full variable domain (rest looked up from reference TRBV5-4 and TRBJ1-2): ETGVTQSPTHLIKTRGQQVTLRCSSQSGHNTVSWYQQALGQGPQFIFQYYREEENGRGNFPPRFSGLQFPNYSSELNVNALELDDSALYLCASSSQGANGYTFGSGTRLTVV.